One and the same sample provided the 8 T cell receptor beta chains below, sequenced in a study of graft-versus-host responses after intestinal transplantation. These receptors are not linked to any known antigen. Profiling relied on immunoSEQ multiplex PCR, and the TCRdb table lists in-frame clones only, not all of them. This sample has approximately 130,000 clones; 90% to 95% occur once, and the top ten carry around 0.16%. Here the sequenced sample was unstimulated CD4+ T cells sorted from spleen or lymph node cells, taken before intestinal transplant. The origin of the receptors is a human donor who received an intestinal transplant.

The CDR3 reads CASSLALQGAGSPLHF. CDR3 coding DNA: TGCGCCAGCAGCTTGGCTCTCCAGGGGGCGGGTTCACCCCTCCACTTT. The V call is TRBV5-1, the J call TRBJ1-6; 8 bases align to TRBD1. From germline, CDR1 is SGHRS and CDR2 YFSETQ. The junction had 8 bases not matched to a gene; V was cut back by 0 bases and J by 9 bases. This CDR3 contains 16 residues. Using reference TRBV5-1 and TRBJ1-6 for the parts outside the CDR3, the full variable domain is KAGVTQTPRYLIKTRGQQVTLSCSPISGHRSVSWYQQTPGQGLQFLFEYFSETQRNKGNFPGRFSGRQFSNSRSEMNVSTLELGDSALYLCASSLALQGAGSPLHFGNGTRLTVT.

The chain recombines TRBV6-1 with TRBJ1-2, with 7 bases matching TRBD1. Germline-derived CDR1 and CDR2 are MNHNS and SASEGT. The V segment lost 5 bases and the J segment 6 bases; nucleotides outside the gene matches: 3. The CDR3 sequence is 12 residues long. The CDR3 loop reads CASSLQGNGYTF. DNA for the CDR3: TGTGCCAGCAGTTTACAGGGGAATGGCTACACCTTC.

V and J are TRBV2 and TRBJ2-1, with D possibly TRBD1 on 5 matching bases. The CDR3 is 16 residues long. Between the trimmed V and J ends, which lost 0 bases and 6 bases, there was a span of 15 bases. Germline CDR1 SNHLY, CDR2 FYNNEI. The DNA of the CDR3 is TGTGCCAGCAGTGAAGCGGGGTGGGGCCTTTTCAATGAGCAGTTCTTC. It encodes CASSEAGWGLFNEQFF.

Details on this clone: This specimen includes other DNA sequences encoding the same CDR3. The rearrangement uses TRBV7-3 and TRBJ1-1; tentative D call: TRBD1 (6 bases). There are 13 residues in the CDR3. Germline V lookup: CDR1 SGHTA, CDR2 FQGTGA. Trimming shortened V by 3 bases and J by 1 base, and 6 bases separated the two germline ends. This CDR3 reads CASSLGANTEAFF. The CDR3 DNA reads as TGTGCCAGCAGCTTGGGGGCGAACACTGAAGCTTTCTTT.

The chain joins TRBV10-3 to TRBJ2-7, with TRBD1 as a possible D gene (6 bases). Trimming shortened V by 10 bases and J by 2 bases, and 9 bases separated the two germline ends. Germline assignment: CDR1 ENHRY and CDR2 SYGVKD. The CDR3 runs 11 residues. In DNA, the CDR3 is TGTGCCAACAAGGGGGCCTACGAGCAGTACTTC. Protein sequence: CANKGAYEQYF.

This clone occurred once. The chain couples TRBV11-2 to TRBJ2-1; D perhaps matches TRBD1 (6 bases). The germline gives CDR1 SGHAT, CDR2 FQNNGV. CDR3 size: 13 residues. V was pared by 5 bases and J by 7 bases, with 12 bases between. CDR3 amino acids: CASSRDTVNEQFF. DNA of the CDR3: TGTGCCAGCAGCCGGGACACTGTGAATGAGCAGTTCTTC.

The gene calls are TRBV30 and TRBJ1-2, with 8 bases that match TRBD1. This CDR3 contains 12 residues. CDR1 and CDR2 from the germline V gene are GTSNPN and SVGIG (reference sequence). The V gene end was trimmed by 5 bases and the J gene end by 6 bases; junction bases not matched to a gene: 5. In DNA form, the CDR3 reads TGTGCCTGGGGACAGGGCTACGATGGCTACACCTTC. Its translation is CAWGQGYDGYTF.

This clone was counted only a few times. V usage is TRBV9 and J usage is TRBJ2-7; 9 bases line up with TRBD1. This CDR3 spans 15 amino acids. Per germline, CDR1 SGDLS and CDR2 YYNGEE. The V and J ends lost 4 bases and 4 bases, in that order; junction bases with no gene match: 9. In DNA, the CDR3 is TGTGCCAGCAGCCCAACATCGGGACAGGGTTACGAGCAGTACTTC. It translates to CASSPTSGQGYEQYF.